This T cell receptor beta chain appears in the sequencing data of a study of a mutant IDH1 vaccine in newly diagnosed glioma (dated by TCRdb to about 2021). Background for the entire study: Of the roughly 31 treated patients, approximately 62% were male and about 40% were female, and the mean age was approximately 37 years. Before enrollment, patients had received standard therapy of radiotherapy alone, temozolomide alone, or radiochemotherapy with temozolomide; most received the combination. Longitudinal TCRB deep sequencing was performed for roughly 25 treated patients wherever samples were available for exploratory analyses. Peripheral blood was drawn at six visits: V03 (baseline), V05, V07, V10, V12 and V13.

Libraries were made using the immunoSEQ multiplex PCR assay. Following the manufacturer's protocol, the hsTCRB Kit was used to amplify rearranged TCR beta chain sequences. Sequencing of TCRB libraries was carried out on an Illumina MiSeq. The study's processing was this. The proprietary platform of the kit vendor was used for demultiplexing, trimming and gene mapping. TCRdb's version of the immuneACCESS table is confined to in-frame rearrangements and falls short of the full clone set. An unresolved V gene accounts for under half of the shortfall where checked; the remainder is of unknown origin. V and J calls and clone size are as listed in that table; D and trimming were resolved from the DNA. The sample yields some 16,000 clones; around four fifths were counted once. The ten most abundant clones make up 9% to 10% of the sample. Details on this clone: Its binding antigen is unknown. Base qualities are not provided; no much larger clone lies one nucleotide away.

V drops 3 bases and J drops 4 bases, leaving 12 bases in between. Taken from cysteine to phenylalanine, the CDR3 has 15 residues. The sequence is cut down to CDR3 DNA, 45 bases in frame from base 1. The germline V gene (reference sequence) provides CDR1 MNHEY and CDR2 SMNVEV. Paper-wide results and their limitations: Pseudoprogression seemed to be unrelated to changes in the top peripheral T cell clonotypes found by TCRB sequencing. Selection of PBMC samples for TCRB deep sequencing was based on availability. It was noted by the authors that analyses of patient blood samples could not be reproduced owing to sample limitations. Across multiple MHC alleles, vaccine-induced immune responses were seen in 90% to 95% of patients.

Per the publication, the time point label means: baseline, week 1 (first vaccination visit). The treatment or condition label corresponds to: pre-vaccination baseline after standard-of-care therapy. The donors had newly diagnosed IDH1-mutant astrocytomas of WHO grade 3 or 4 that showed loss of nuclear ATRX. The samples were drawn from NOA16, a multicentre, single-arm, open-label phase I trial in Germany that tested a mutant IDH1 peptide vaccine in humans for the first time. Blood drawn at visit V03 was used as the baseline sample for immunogenicity testing. Genomic DNA for TCRB sequencing was extracted from EDTA blood using the DNeasy Blood and Tissue Kit.

The chain couples TRBV27 to TRBJ2-2; the D gene identity is not certain. The specimen comprised PBMCs, sampled from a glioma patient treated with radiotherapy, temozolomide or both. This receptor was obtained from a man aged 40-49 years with glioma. The DNA sequence is TGTGCCAGCAGTTTCCTGACTGGATTCACCGGGGAGCTGTTTTTT. Translation gives CASSFLTGFTGELFF.